Following are 10 T cell receptor beta chains from one sample sequenced in a study of cytomegalovirus exposure and HLA in healthy donors. TCRdb's table, derived via immunoSEQ multiplex PCR, lists solely in-frame clones and lacks some. The sample contains 150,000 to 200,000 clones, around 90% of which appear only once. Sequencing was performed on PBMCs. The receptors shown here come from a man in his late teens or twenties in good health and CMV-seronegative.

J is TRBJ1-2 and V is TRBV6-5; D is possibly TRBD1 (5 bases). CDR3 length: 13 residues. Trimming removed 5 bases at V and 7 bases at J, with 14 bases between. CDR1 is MNHEY, CDR2 SVGAGI, per germline. Here the CDR3 reads CASSVSRAGGYTF. As DNA, the CDR3 is TGTGCCAGCAGTGTTTCCAGGGCCGGTGGCTACACCTTC.

The rearrangement uses TRBV6-5 and TRBJ1-2; 8 bases line up with TRBD1. V shed 2 bases, J shed 7 bases, and the junction held 6 bases outside the gene matches. Germline V lookup: CDR1 MNHEY, CDR2 SVGAGI. The CDR3 is made up of 14 amino acids. The CDR3 is CASSYGGQGGGYTF. The CDR3 nucleotides read TGTGCCAGCAGTTACGGAGGACAGGGTGGTGGCTACACCTTC.

The chain carries TRBV5-1 and TRBJ1-2; maybe TRBD1 (6 bases). The CDR3 covers 13 residues. Germline lookup yields CDR1 SGHRS and CDR2 YFSETQ. The V gene lost 6 bases and the J gene lost 4 bases, with 13 bases spanning the gap. The CDR3 region has the DNA TGCGCCAGCAAGCAAACAGGGATCTATGGCTACACCTTC. It yields the protein CASKQTGIYGYTF.

V usage is TRBV4-1 and J usage is TRBJ1-1, with D unclear. Germline V lookup: CDR1 MGHRA, CDR2 YSYEKL. V lost 0 bases and J lost 3, with 8 bases in between. CDR3 size: 14 residues. In nucleotides, the CDR3 is TGCGCCAGCAGCCAAGATACGAGGGACACTGAAGCTTTCTTT. This codes for CASSQDTRDTEAFF.

V is TRBV4-1 and J is TRBJ1-3; D is ambiguous. Deletions cut 7 bases from V and 0 bases from J, with 10 bases between. Germline CDR1 MGHRA, CDR2 YSYEKL. This CDR3 comprises 14 residues. The chain's CDR3 is CASKPGFSGNTIYF. The CDR3 coding sequence is TGCGCCAGCAAGCCGGGGTTCTCTGGAAACACCATATATTTT.

This chain connects TRBV27 to TRBJ2-7; 9 bases are shared with TRBD1. The CDR3 is 16 residues long. V shed 3 bases and J 6 bases; nucleotides not matched to a gene: 12. Germline V CDR1 and CDR2: MNHEY, SMNVEV (reference sequence). The CDR3 region has the DNA TGTGCCAGCAGTTTGGACCAGTGGGGACAGGGTGTCGAGCAGTACTTC. It encodes CASSLDQWGQGVEQYF.

The chain is built from TRBV15 and TRBJ1-1, with unresolved D. The germline gives CDR1 LNHNV, CDR2 YYDKDF (reference sequence). Trimming pared 5 bases from V and 1 base from J, leaving 11 bases between. CDR3 length: 14 residues. This CDR3 is CATSPTGQNTEAFF. The CDR3 nucleotides are TGTGCCACCAGCCCTACCGGTCAGAACACTGAAGCTTTCTTT.

The chain uses TRBV6-5 and TRBJ1-2; D may be TRBD1 (6 bases). Deletions cut 5 bases from V and 2 bases from J, with 12 bases between. CDR3 size: 14 residues. Germline-derived CDR1 and CDR2 are MNHEY and SVGAGI. CDR3 residues: CASSTSTGNYGYTF. Written as DNA, the CDR3 is TGTGCCAGCAGTACATCTACAGGGAACTATGGCTACACCTTC.

The chain uses TRBV19 and TRBJ2-7; TRBD2 aligns across 8 bases. Germline trimming cut 5 bases from V and 3 bases from J; bases unmatched to any gene: 6. The germline V gene encodes CDR1 LNHDA and CDR2 SQIVND (reference sequence). The CDR3 is made up of 14 amino acids. This chain's CDR3 is CASSAAGGFYEQYF. In DNA form, the CDR3 reads TGTGCCAGTAGTGCCGCGGGGGGATTCTACGAGCAGTACTTC.

This chain links TRBV5-1 with TRBJ2-7; D perhaps matches TRBD1 (6 bases). This CDR3 spans 15 amino acids. V lost 7 bases and J 5 bases, leaving 22 bases between the germline ends. In germline, CDR1 is SGHRS, CDR2 YFSETQ. CDR3 bases: TGCGCCAGCGGCCTACAGGGTTGGGAGTGGAACGAGCAGTACTTC. It yields the protein CASGLQGWEWNEQYF.